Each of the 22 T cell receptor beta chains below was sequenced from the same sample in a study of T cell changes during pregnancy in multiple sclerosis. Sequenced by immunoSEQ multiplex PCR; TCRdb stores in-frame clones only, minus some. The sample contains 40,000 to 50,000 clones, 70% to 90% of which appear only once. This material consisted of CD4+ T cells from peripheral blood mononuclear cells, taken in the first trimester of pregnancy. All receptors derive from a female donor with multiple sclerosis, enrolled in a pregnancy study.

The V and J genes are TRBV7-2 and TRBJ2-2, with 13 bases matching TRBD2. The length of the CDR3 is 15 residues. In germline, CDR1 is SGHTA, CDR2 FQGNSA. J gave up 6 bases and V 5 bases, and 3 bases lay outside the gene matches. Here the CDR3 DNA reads TGTGCCAGCAGCATGACTAGCGGGAGGTCCGGGGAGCTGTTTTTT. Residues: CASSMTSGRSGELFF.

This CDR3 reads CASSSSGGLNYGYTF. The CDR3 bases are TGTGCCAGCAGCTCGTCAGGGGGCTTAAACTATGGCTACACCTTC. The genes are TRBV7-2 and TRBJ1-2; TRBD1 agrees at 8 bases. Germline V lookup: CDR1 SGHTA, CDR2 FQGNSA. V lost 4 bases, J lost 2 bases, and 6 bases stayed unmatched. The CDR3 length is 15 residues.

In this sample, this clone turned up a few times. CDR3 bases: TGTGCCAGCAGTTTGGGACTAGCGGGCTATACGCAGTATTTT. Its protein is CASSLGLAGYTQYF. The chain recombines TRBV27 with TRBJ2-3, with 12 bases identical to TRBD2. The CDR3 extends over 14 amino acids. After removal of 3 bases from V and 7 bases from J, the junction contained 2 bases not matched to a gene. Germline V gene lookup returns CDR1 MNHEY and CDR2 SMNVEV (reference sequence).

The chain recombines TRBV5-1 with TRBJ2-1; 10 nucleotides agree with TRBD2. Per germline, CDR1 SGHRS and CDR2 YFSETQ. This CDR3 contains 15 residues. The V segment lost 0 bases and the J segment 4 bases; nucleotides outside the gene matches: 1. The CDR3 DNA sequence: TGCGCCAGCAGCTTGGCACTAGCGGGGTACAATGAGCAGTTCTTC. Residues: CASSLALAGYNEQFF.

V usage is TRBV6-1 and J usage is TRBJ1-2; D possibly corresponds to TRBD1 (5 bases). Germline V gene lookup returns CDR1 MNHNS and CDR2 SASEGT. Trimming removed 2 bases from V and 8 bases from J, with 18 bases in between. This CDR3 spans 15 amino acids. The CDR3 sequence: CASSEMMGQSWGYTF. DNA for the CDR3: TGTGCCAGCAGTGAAATGATGGGGCAGTCATGGGGCTACACCTTC.

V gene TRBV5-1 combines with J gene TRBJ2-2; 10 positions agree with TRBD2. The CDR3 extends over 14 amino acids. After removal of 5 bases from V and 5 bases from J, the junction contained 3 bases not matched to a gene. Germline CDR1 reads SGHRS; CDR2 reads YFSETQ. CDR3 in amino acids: CASSLAGVTGELFF. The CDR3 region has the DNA TGCGCCAGCAGTCTAGCGGGAGTTACCGGGGAGCTGTTTTTT.

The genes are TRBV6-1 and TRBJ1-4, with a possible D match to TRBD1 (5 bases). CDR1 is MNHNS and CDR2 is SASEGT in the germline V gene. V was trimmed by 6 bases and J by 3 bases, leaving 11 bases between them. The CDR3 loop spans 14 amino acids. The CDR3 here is CASRVQVANEKLFF. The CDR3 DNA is TGTGCCAGCAGGGTACAGGTAGCTAATGAAAAACTGTTTTTT.

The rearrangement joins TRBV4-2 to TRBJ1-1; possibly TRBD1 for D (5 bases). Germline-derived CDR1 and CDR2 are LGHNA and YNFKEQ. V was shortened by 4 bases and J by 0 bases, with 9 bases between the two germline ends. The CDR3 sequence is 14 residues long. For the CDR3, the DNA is TGTGCCAGCAGCCCCCGGGGGGTGAACACTGAAGCTTTCTTT. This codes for CASSPRGVNTEAFF.

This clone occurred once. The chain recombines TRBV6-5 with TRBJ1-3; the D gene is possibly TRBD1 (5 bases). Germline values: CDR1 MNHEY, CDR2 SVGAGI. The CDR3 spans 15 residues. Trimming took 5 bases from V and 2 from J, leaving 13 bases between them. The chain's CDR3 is CASSQPAGPGNTIYF. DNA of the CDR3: TGTGCCAGCAGTCAGCCCGCAGGGCCTGGAAACACCATATATTTT.

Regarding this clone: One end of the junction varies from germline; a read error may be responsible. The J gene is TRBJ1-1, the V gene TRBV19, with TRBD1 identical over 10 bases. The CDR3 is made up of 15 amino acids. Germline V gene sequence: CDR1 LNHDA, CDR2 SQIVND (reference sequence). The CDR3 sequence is CASSGQGVRVGETFF. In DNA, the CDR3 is TGTGCCAGTAGTGGACAGGGGGTGAGGGTTGGTGAAACTTTCTTT.

Here the CDR3 reads CASRLPGLDYEQYF. The CDR3 coding sequence is TGTGCCAGCAGGCTCCCGGGACTAGACTACGAGCAGTACTTC. V is TRBV28 and J is TRBJ2-7, with 8 nucleotides matching TRBD2. The CDR3 has 14 residues. The V gene end was trimmed by 6 bases and the J gene end by 3 bases; junction bases not matched to a gene: 7. Germline assignment: CDR1 MDHEN and CDR2 SYDVKM.

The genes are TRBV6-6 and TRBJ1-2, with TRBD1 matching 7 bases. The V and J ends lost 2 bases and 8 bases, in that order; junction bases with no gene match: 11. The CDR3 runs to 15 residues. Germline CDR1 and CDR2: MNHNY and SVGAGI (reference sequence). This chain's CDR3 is CASSYPSRQGGGYTF. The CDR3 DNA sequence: TGTGCCAGCAGTTACCCTTCTCGACAGGGAGGCGGCTACACCTTC.

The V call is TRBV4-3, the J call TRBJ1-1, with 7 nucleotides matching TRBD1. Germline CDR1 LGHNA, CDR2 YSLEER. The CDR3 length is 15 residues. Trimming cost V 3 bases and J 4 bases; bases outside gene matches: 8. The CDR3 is CASSQGGPGGTEAFF. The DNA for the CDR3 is TGCGCCAGCAGCCAGGGAGGCCCAGGGGGCACTGAAGCTTTCTTT.

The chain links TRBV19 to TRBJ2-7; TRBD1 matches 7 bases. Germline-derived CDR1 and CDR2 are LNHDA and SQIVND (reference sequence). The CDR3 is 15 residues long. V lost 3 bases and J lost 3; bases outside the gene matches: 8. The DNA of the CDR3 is TGTGCCAGTAGTATCCGACAGGGACAAGTCTACGAGCAGTACTTC. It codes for CASSIRQGQVYEQYF. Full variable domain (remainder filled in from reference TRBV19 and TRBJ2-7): DGGITQSPKYLFRKEGQNVTLSCEQNLNHDAMYWYRQDPGQGLRLIYYSQIVNDFQKGDIAEGYSVSREKKESFPLTVTSAQKNPTAFYLCASSIRQGQVYEQYFGPGTRLTVT.

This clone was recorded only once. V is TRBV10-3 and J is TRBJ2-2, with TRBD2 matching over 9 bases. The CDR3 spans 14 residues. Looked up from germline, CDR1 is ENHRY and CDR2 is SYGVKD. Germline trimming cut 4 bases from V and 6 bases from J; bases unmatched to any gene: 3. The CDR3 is CAISVLAGPGELFF. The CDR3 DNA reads TGTGCCATCAGTGTACTAGCGGGCCCCGGGGAGCTGTTTTTT.

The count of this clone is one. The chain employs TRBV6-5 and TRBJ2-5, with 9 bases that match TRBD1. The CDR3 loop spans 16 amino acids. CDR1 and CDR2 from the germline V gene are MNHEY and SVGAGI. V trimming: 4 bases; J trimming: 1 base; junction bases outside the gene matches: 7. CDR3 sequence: CASSSNRGRGQETQYF. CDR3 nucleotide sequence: TGTGCCAGCAGTTCAAACAGGGGGCGCGGCCAAGAGACCCAGTACTTC.

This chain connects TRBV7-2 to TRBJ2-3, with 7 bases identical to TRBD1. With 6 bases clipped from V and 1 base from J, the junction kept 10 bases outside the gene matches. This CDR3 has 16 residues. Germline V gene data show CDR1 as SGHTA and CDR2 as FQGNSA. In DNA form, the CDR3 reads TGTGCCAGCAGTATACAGGGGCTAGGTGGCACAGATACGCAGTATTTT. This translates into CASSIQGLGGTDTQYF.

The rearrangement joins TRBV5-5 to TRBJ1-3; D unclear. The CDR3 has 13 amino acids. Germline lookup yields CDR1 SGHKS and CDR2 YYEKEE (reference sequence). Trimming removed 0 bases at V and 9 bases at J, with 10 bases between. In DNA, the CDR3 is TGTGCCAGCAGCTTGGACAGTCCCAGCACCATATATTTT. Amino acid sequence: CASSLDSPSTIYF.

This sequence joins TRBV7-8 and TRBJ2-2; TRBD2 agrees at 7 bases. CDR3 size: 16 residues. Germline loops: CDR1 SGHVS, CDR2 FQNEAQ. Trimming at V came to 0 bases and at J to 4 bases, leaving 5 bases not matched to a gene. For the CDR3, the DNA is TGTGCCAGCAGCTTAGCGCGGGGGATGTCCACCGGGGAGCTGTTTTTT. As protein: CASSLARGMSTGELFF.

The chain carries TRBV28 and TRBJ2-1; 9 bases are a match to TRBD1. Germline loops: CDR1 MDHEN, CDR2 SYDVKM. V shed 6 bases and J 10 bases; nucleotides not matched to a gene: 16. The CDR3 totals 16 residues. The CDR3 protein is CASSRPGDRVFREQFF. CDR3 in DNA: TGTGCCAGCAGCCGCCCGGGGGACAGGGTTTTCCGCGAGCAGTTCTTC.

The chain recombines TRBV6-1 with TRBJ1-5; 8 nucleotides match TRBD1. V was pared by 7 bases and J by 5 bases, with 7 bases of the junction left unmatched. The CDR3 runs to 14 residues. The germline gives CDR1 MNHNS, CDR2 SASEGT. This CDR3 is CASTLAGGHQPQHF. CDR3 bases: TGTGCCAGCACCCTGGCAGGGGGCCATCAGCCCCAGCATTTT.

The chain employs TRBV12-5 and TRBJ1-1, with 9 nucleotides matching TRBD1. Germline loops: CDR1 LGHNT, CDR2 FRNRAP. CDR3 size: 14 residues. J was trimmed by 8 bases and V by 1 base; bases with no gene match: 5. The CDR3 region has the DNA TGTGCTAGTGGTTTGGGGGGGACAGGGATGGAAGCTTTCTTT. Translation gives CASGLGGTGMEAFF.